A selection of T cell receptor beta chains follows, all from one sample in a study of blood T cell repertoires in COVID-19. TCRdb's table, derived via immunoSEQ multiplex PCR, lists solely in-frame clones and lacks some. The repertoire holds 300,000 or so clones, with 70% to 90% as singletons. Sequencing used PBMCs or T cells enriched from blood (not recorded which). The receptors here all came from a woman aged 35 to 49 with acute COVID-19. Each CDR3 is given with its conserved first and last residue. Each record gives: CDR3 protein, J gene, V gene.

CASSARDRGNEKLFF	TRBJ1-4	TRBV7-2
CASSMLQGAGSEAFF	TRBJ1-1	TRBV19
CASSLSEAFETQYF	TRBJ2-5	TRBV9
CASSAGRDYGYTF	TRBJ1-2	TRBV7-9
CAISPVAGGSYEQYF	TRBJ2-7	TRBV10-3
CASSLALQGAKDGNTEAFF	TRBJ1-1	TRBV5-1
CASSPGRGEQYF	TRBJ2-7	TRBV4-3
CASSANSQNTGELFF	TRBJ2-2	TRBV19
CASSYSAQGSAYGYTF	TRBJ1-2	TRBV6-6
CASSEKWGEETQYF	TRBJ2-5	TRBV6-1
CASSGDRGSYEQYF	TRBJ2-7	TRBV5-1
CASSTGQDTEAFF	TRBJ1-1	TRBV18
CATAPTGDGQPQHF	TRBJ1-5	TRBV19
CASSQEGGPVTGELFF	TRBJ2-2	TRBV4-2
CASSKKWNRTSSPYEQYF	TRBJ2-7	TRBV21-1
CASSPLSDNEQFF	TRBJ2-1	TRBV18
CASSQVQDNSPLHF	TRBJ1-6	TRBV3-1/TRBV3-2
CASTIDSGGRDTQYF	TRBJ2-3	TRBV28
CASSLAIHSEAFF	TRBJ1-1	TRBV11-2
CASSASYGYTF	TRBJ1-2	TRBV7-2
CASSYTGQEIHEQFF	TRBJ2-1	TRBV6-6
CASSQSAGPTGNTIYF	TRBJ1-3	TRBV4-2
CASSQGPFTGELFF	TRBJ2-2	TRBV3-1/TRBV3-2
CASSLVSVTGELFF	TRBJ2-2	TRBV7-3
CASSRDSGTGRETQYF	TRBJ2-5	TRBV27
CASSSWTSEDEQYF	TRBJ2-7	TRBV7-9
CASSPPGDFSGNTIYF	TRBJ1-3	TRBV18
CASRRPGQQETQYF	TRBJ2-5	TRBV6-5
CASSSGTSGYSSYNEQFF	TRBJ2-1	TRBV7-9
CASSPPVLIGNAFDEQYF	TRBJ2-7	TRBV18
CASSLTGGPGNTIYF	TRBJ1-3	TRBV5-4
CASIRDMNTGELFF	TRBJ2-2	TRBV6-5
CASSQGAQSGNTIYF	TRBJ1-3	TRBV3-1/TRBV3-2
CASSYSGGGKNTEAFF	TRBJ1-1	TRBV6-2/TRBV6-3
CASSWGQGNTGELFF	TRBJ2-2	TRBV5-6
CATSRDRRKETQYF	TRBJ2-5	TRBV15
CASRAGPGELFF	TRBJ2-2	TRBV19
CASSPDEQANYGYTF	TRBJ1-2	TRBV18
CASSPGQGINYGYTF	TRBJ1-2	TRBV5-1
CASSVSSSGELFF	TRBJ2-2	TRBV9
CASSPNSNSNQPQHF	TRBJ1-5	TRBV18
CASSLDQGHTGELFF	TRBJ2-2	TRBV5-8
CASSQLLGAGDTQYF	TRBJ2-3	TRBV3-1/TRBV3-2
CASSSGQGAGNQPQHF	TRBJ1-5	TRBV7-2
CASSSKLWMAGSADTQYF	TRBJ2-3	TRBV7-9
CASSLGRAANTIYF	TRBJ1-3	TRBV7-9
CASSELSDGYTF	TRBJ1-2	TRBV25-1
CASSLVSDSAGSTDTQYF	TRBJ2-3	TRBV7-2
CASSFAGSGYTF	TRBJ1-2	TRBV28
CASSRTGAWTGELFF	TRBJ2-2	TRBV7-3
CASSTTGWRNTEAFF	TRBJ1-1	TRBV19
CASSQMGPKTGAKANYGYTF	TRBJ1-2	TRBV4-3
CASSPPGGESYTF	TRBJ1-2	TRBV5-8
CASSRGQAYGYTF	TRBJ1-2	TRBV7-9
CASSPPPGDQPQHF	TRBJ1-5	TRBV7-8
CASSLGGIWEAFF	TRBJ1-1	TRBV7-9
CASRSPGTGGDYGYTF	TRBJ1-2	TRBV27
CASSEQTFNQPQHF	TRBJ1-5	TRBV2
CASSLQGTSTDTQYF	TRBJ2-3	TRBV28
CASSLGGGRGYTF	TRBJ1-2	TRBV5-5